These 16 T cell receptor beta chains share one sample of origin, sequenced in a study of CD8 T cells in ankylosing spondylitis. Their cognate antigens are unknown. TCRdb reanalysed the 5' RACE reads using MiXCR and keeps one entry per CDR3 protein. Found here are a few hundred thousand distinct CDR3 sequences, more than 9.5% of them singletons; the top ten hold around 6.8%. Points from the study as a whole: Ankylosing spondylitis blood appeared to carry a characteristic TCR beta motif of several highly homologous variants.

Sequencing was carried out using blood, either unsorted or a sorted T cell fraction (not recorded which). The receptors here all came from a male donor with ankylosing spondylitis.

This clonotype appeared a few times. The rearrangement uses TRBV20-1 and TRBJ1-2; no clear D. CDR1 and CDR2 from the germline V gene are DFQATT and SNEGSKA (reference sequence). The CDR3 length is 12 residues. V dropped 6 bases and J dropped 6 bases, with 14 bases sitting between them. CDR3 coding DNA: TGCAGTGCGTCTCGGGGTTTGGATGGCTACACCTTC. Translation: CSASRGLDGYTF.

This clonotype was detected many times. The gene calls are TRBV7-2 and TRBJ2-7; tentatively, D is TRBD1 (5 bases). CDR1 is SGHTA and CDR2 is FQGNSA in the germline V gene. V was cut by 5 bases and J by 6 bases, with 20 bases left in between. The CDR3 runs 15 residues. The CDR3: CASSLRLTDSGEQYF. DNA of the CDR3: TGTGCCAGCAGCCTCCGACTGACAGACAGTGGCGAGCAGTACTTC.

The chain uses TRBV12-3 or TRBV12-4 and TRBJ2-1, with D possibly TRBD2 on 6 matching bases. Trimming cost V 5 bases and J 9 bases, with 20 bases left between them. The CDR3 contains 15 residues. The CDR3 nucleotides are TGTGCCAGCAGTCCATACCCCGGGACTTTTGGTGAGCAGTTCTTC. This encodes CASSPYPGTFGEQFF.

This clonotype was found a few times. The chain links TRBV4-2 to TRBJ1-2; D not resolved. This CDR3 has 16 residues. Trimming took off 4 bases at V and 4 bases at J, with 19 bases between the two ends. Germline-derived CDR1 and CDR2 are LGHNA and YNFKEQ. The chain's CDR3 is CASSPILTTEAYGYTF. CDR3 DNA: TGTGCCAGCAGCCCAATTTTAACAACTGAGGCCTATGGCTACACCTTC.

This clonotype was seen a handful of times. The J gene is TRBJ2-2, the V gene TRBV6-1; D remains unclear. In germline, CDR1 is MNHNS, CDR2 SASEGT. This CDR3 contains 15 residues. V gave up 5 bases and J gave up 3 bases, with 13 bases separating them. The DNA for the CDR3 is TGTGCCAGCAGTCCCCACAAAGGGTACACCGGGGAGCTGTTTTTT. As protein: CASSPHKGYTGELFF.

This chain connects TRBV20-1 to TRBJ2-7; either TRBD1 or TRBD2 may fit D (6 bases each). Trimming took 5 bases from V and 2 from J, leaving 22 bases between them. CDR3 size: 16 residues. Germline V lookup: CDR1 DFQATT, CDR2 SNEGSKA (reference sequence). CDR3 nucleotides: TGCAGTGCTGCCCCCAGCAGGGGTAGCGGACCCTACGAGCAGTACTTC. Protein sequence: CSAAPSRGSGPYEQYF.

The chain uses TRBV27 and TRBJ2-1; 7 bases map to TRBD2. V shed 6 bases, J shed 8 bases, and the junction held 16 bases outside the gene matches. The CDR3 consists of 16 residues. CDR1 MNHEY and CDR2 SMNVEV come from the germline V gene (reference sequence). CDR3 DNA: TGTGCCAGCAGCCCCATCGCACAGCGGGGAGGCGATGAGCAGTTCTTC. Protein sequence: CASSPIAQRGGDEQFF.

This clonotype has more than one count but fewer than ten. The V gene is TRBV18, the J gene TRBJ2-2; TRBD2 matches 8 bases. V lost 0 bases, J lost 0 bases, and 3 bases stayed unmatched. Germline values: CDR1 KGHSH, CDR2 LQKENI. The CDR3 spans 17 residues. CDR3 nucleotide sequence: TGTGCCAGCTCACCACCTAAGGGACTAGCGAACACCGGGGAGCTGTTTTTT. This codes for CASSPPKGLANTGELFF. Drawing the rest from reference TRBV18 and TRBJ2-2, the complete variable domain is NAGVMQNPRHLVRRRGQEARLRCSPMKGHSHVYWYRQLPEEGLKFMVYLQKENIIDESGMPKERFSAEFPKEGPSILRIQQVVRGDSAAYFCASSPPKGLANTGELFFGEGSRLTVL.

This sequence joins TRBV29-1 and TRBJ2-3, with 11 nucleotides matching TRBD2. Germline V gene lookup returns CDR1 SQVTM and CDR2 ANQGSEA. Trimming at V came to 3 bases and at J to 2 bases, leaving 7 bases not matched to a gene. This CDR3 contains 16 residues. DNA of the CDR3: TGCAGCGTTGATATAGCGGGAGGGACCCCCACAGATACGCAGTATTTT. Residues: CSVDIAGGTPTDTQYF.

The table lists this clonotype with a few counts. V is TRBV30 and J is TRBJ1-5; D is undetermined. Germline V gene data show CDR1 as GTSNPN and CDR2 as SVGIG (reference sequence). This CDR3 contains 16 residues. Trimming took off 2 bases at V and 3 bases at J, with 17 bases between the two ends. CDR3 DNA sequence: TGTGCCTGGAGTTCGCCCGTTGCCTTTCACAATCAGCCCCAGCATTTT. Encoded protein: CAWSSPVAFHNQPQHF.

The chain couples TRBV7-8 to TRBJ2-5; D gene uncertain. Trimming removed 5 bases at V and 2 bases at J, with 18 bases between. Germline values: CDR1 SGHVS, CDR2 FQNEAQ. This CDR3 comprises 16 residues. The CDR3 nucleotides are TGTGCCAGCAGCAATCATAACGCGGACGGGCAAGAGACCCAGTACTTC. Encoded protein: CASSNHNADGQETQYF.

This clonotype turned up a few times. This sequence joins TRBV20-1 and TRBJ2-1; no clear D. CDR1 DFQATT and CDR2 SNEGSKA come from the germline V gene (reference sequence). With 3 bases removed from V and 6 bases from J, the gap between germline ends came to 18 bases. The CDR3 is 15 amino acids. The CDR3 nucleotides are TGCAGTGCTAGCTTCTCGTGGGGTAGAGGCAATGAGCAGTTCTTC. This codes for CSASFSWGRGNEQFF.

J is TRBJ2-6 and V is TRBV6-5; possibly TRBD2 for D (5 bases). The germline gives CDR1 MNHEY, CDR2 SVGAGI. Trimming pared 4 bases from V and 4 bases from J, leaving 8 bases between. This CDR3 spans 14 amino acids. The CDR3 DNA follows: TGTGCCAGCAGTTTGTCGGGAGGGGCCAACGTCCTGACTTTC. Encoded protein: CASSLSGGANVLTF.

This clonotype was seen a few times. The chain has TRBV20-1 and TRBJ1-1; 7 bases agree with TRBD1. This CDR3 is 15 amino acids long. V dropped 3 bases and J dropped 3; count of bases not matched to a gene: 10. Per germline, CDR1 DFQATT and CDR2 SNEGSKA (reference sequence). CDR3 residues: CSARDRSRSYTEAFF. CDR3 sequence (DNA): TGCAGTGCTAGGGACAGGTCGCGGAGCTACACTGAAGCTTTCTTT.

The chain is built from TRBV5-1 and TRBJ1-2, with a possible D match to TRBD1 (5 bases). Germline V lookup: CDR1 SGHRS, CDR2 YFSETQ. The CDR3 is made up of 13 amino acids. The V gene lost 3 bases and the J gene lost 5 bases, with 11 bases spanning the gap. The CDR3 loop is CASSSGPKYGYTF. In DNA, the CDR3 is TGCGCCAGCAGCTCGGGACCGAAATATGGCTACACCTTC.

This clonotype has just a few counts. The chain couples TRBV11-2 to TRBJ2-2; tentative D call: TRBD2 (5 bases). V lost 6 bases, J lost 2 bases, and 19 bases lay in between. This CDR3 region has 17 residues. Germline-derived CDR1 and CDR2 are SGHAT and FQNNGV. The CDR3 region is CASSPLWTDRNTGELFF. The DNA of the CDR3 is TGTGCCAGCAGTCCCCTCTGGACTGATCGAAACACCGGGGAGCTGTTTTTT.